Below are 28 T cell receptor beta chains sequenced from a single sample in a study of T cells in localized non-small cell lung cancer. The assay was immunoSEQ multiplex PCR, and TCRdb's table has in-frame clones only and misses some. The sample carries 30,000 to 40,000 clones, almost 90% recorded once. The material sequenced was peripheral blood, taken before any cancer treatment. The receptors come from a man aged 40 to 69 with stage I lung adenocarcinoma.

The chain links TRBV5-1 to TRBJ1-1, with D unresolved. This CDR3 comprises 16 residues. Germline CDR1 is SGHRS and CDR2 is YFSETQ. Trimming took off 4 bases at V and 1 base at J, with 17 bases between the two ends. CDR3 residues: CASSPRRGGRNTEAFF. The CDR3 bases are TGCGCCAGCAGCCCGCGCCGAGGTGGCAGGAACACTGAAGCTTTCTTT.

This rearrangement joins TRBV18 to TRBJ1-6; D not certain. This CDR3 is 13 amino acids long. Per germline, CDR1 KGHSH and CDR2 LQKENI. V lost 2 bases to trimming and J lost 8 bases, with 7 bases between them. The CDR3 protein is CASSPGVDSPLHF. The CDR3, as DNA: TGTGCCAGCTCACCAGGGGTCGATTCACCCCTCCACTTT.

The chain recombines TRBV6-6 with TRBJ2-7, with 8 nucleotides matching TRBD2. Per the germline V gene, CDR1 is MNHNY and CDR2 is SVGAGI (reference sequence). The CDR3 is made up of 15 amino acids. J lost 7 bases, V lost 4 bases, and 12 bases had no gene match. CDR3 amino acids: CASSFQAREGTEQYF. The CDR3 nucleotides are TGTGCCAGCAGTTTCCAGGCACGGGAGGGAACGGAGCAGTACTTC.

The CDR3 here is CASSLSIRDEQYF. The CDR3 DNA reads TGTGCCAGCAGTTTATCCATTCGGGACGAGCAGTACTTC. V usage is TRBV6-5 and J usage is TRBJ2-7, with D unresolved. Trimming shortened V by 4 bases and J by 5 bases, and 12 bases separated the two germline ends. CDR1 is MNHEY and CDR2 is SVGAGI in the germline V gene. This CDR3 contains 13 residues.

The genes are TRBV25-1 and TRBJ1-5, with D tentatively TRBD1 (5 bases). The CDR3 is 14 residues long. Between the trimmed V and J ends, which lost 1 base and 5 bases, there was a span of 9 bases. The germline V gene encodes CDR1 MGHDK and CDR2 SYGVNS. The CDR3 reads CASSEWTFDQPQHF. The CDR3, as DNA: TGTGCCAGCAGTGAATGGACATTTGATCAGCCCCAGCATTTT.

The J gene is TRBJ2-7, the V gene TRBV7-2, with D perhaps matching TRBD1 (7 bases). Germline V gives CDR1 SGHTA, CDR2 FQGNSA. The V end lost 2 bases, the J end lost 6 bases, and 11 bases lay between the germline ends. The CDR3 contains 13 residues. The CDR3 spells CASSLNQGGEQYF. In nucleotides, the CDR3 is TGTGCCAGCAGCTTAAATCAGGGGGGCGAGCAGTACTTC.

This chain uses TRBV30 with TRBJ2-5; the D is unclear. The CDR3 runs 12 residues. Between the trimmed V and J ends, which lost 2 bases and 5 bases, there was a span of 9 bases. Germline V gene data show CDR1 as GTSNPN and CDR2 as SVGIG (reference sequence). Written as DNA, the CDR3 is TGTGCCTGGAGTCGACAAGTGGAGACCCAGTACTTC. This translates into CAWSRQVETQYF. Based on the CDR3 plus reference TRBV30 and TRBJ2-5, the full variable domain is SQTIHQWPATLVQPVGSPLSLECTVEGTSNPNLYWYRQAAGRGLQLLFYSVGIGQISSEVPQNLSASRPQDRQFILSSKKLLLSDSGFYLCAWSRQVETQYFGPGTRLLVL.

V usage is TRBV29-1 and J usage is TRBJ2-1; D is ambiguous. Germline-derived CDR1 and CDR2 are SQVTM and ANQGSEA. Deletions cut 6 bases from V and 3 bases from J, with 9 bases between. CDR3 length: 12 amino acids. The CDR3 region has the DNA TGCAGCGTACGGCGGAACTACAATGAGCAGTTCTTC. Its translation: CSVRRNYNEQFF.

This chain uses TRBV19 with TRBJ1-2; 9 bases are shared with TRBD1. CDR1 is LNHDA, CDR2 SQIVND, per germline (reference sequence). This CDR3 contains 15 residues. Germline trimming cut 7 bases from V and 8 bases from J; bases unmatched to any gene: 14. The CDR3, as DNA: TGTGCCAGTACCTCTCGCGGGACAGGGCGGTTCGGCTACACCTTC. The encoded protein is CASTSRGTGRFGYTF.

V gene TRBV19 combines with J gene TRBJ2-7; weak D call: TRBD2 (6 bases). This CDR3 region has 14 residues. V was trimmed by 5 bases and J by 1 base, leaving 12 bases between them. Germline CDR1 is LNHDA and CDR2 is SQIVND (reference sequence). CDR3 sequence: CASSGDSGSYEQYF. The CDR3, as DNA: TGTGCCAGTAGTGGGGACTCGGGGTCCTACGAGCAGTACTTC.

This clone is a singleton in its sample. This sequence joins TRBV19 and TRBJ1-2; TRBD1 aligns across 11 bases. V gave up 5 bases and J gave up 4 bases; unmatched junction bases: 3. This CDR3 contains 14 residues. Per the germline V gene, CDR1 is LNHDA and CDR2 is SQIVND (reference sequence). CDR3: CASSGTGGIYGYTF. The CDR3, as DNA: TGTGCCAGTAGTGGGACAGGGGGGATCTATGGCTACACCTTC.

This clone appeared a single time. The chain's CDR3 is CASSRDRGVYNEQFF. CDR3 coding DNA: TGTGCCAGCAGCCGAGACAGGGGCGTATACAATGAGCAGTTCTTC. The chain uses TRBV7-6 and TRBJ2-1; 8 bases fit TRBD1. J lost 4 bases, V lost 5 bases, and 7 bases had no gene match. The germline gives CDR1 SGHVS, CDR2 FNYEAQ. The CDR3 covers 15 residues. The full variable domain, rest sourced from reference TRBV7-6 and TRBJ2-1, is GAGVSQSPRYKVTKRGQDVALRCDPISGHVSLYWYRQALGQGPEFLTYFNYEAQQDKSGLPNDRFSAERPEGSISTLTIQRTEQRDSAMYRCASSRDRGVYNEQFFGPGTRLTVL.

The chain is built from TRBV9 and TRBJ1-4, with a tentative D call TRBD1 (5 bases). There are 15 residues in the CDR3. Trimming took 0 bases from V and 5 from J, leaving 11 bases between them. Germline V CDR1 and CDR2: SGDLS, YYNGEE. CDR3: CASSVAPGTNEKLFF. For the CDR3, the DNA is TGTGCCAGCAGCGTAGCACCGGGGACGAATGAAAAACTGTTTTTT.

The rearrangement uses TRBV14 and TRBJ2-7; unclear D gene. Germline V gene sequence: CDR1 SGHDN, CDR2 FVKESK. The CDR3 has 13 amino acids. V was shortened by 2 bases and J by 5 bases, with 10 bases between the two germline ends. Here the CDR3 reads CASSQMLSNEQYF. The CDR3 nucleotides are TGTGCCAGCAGCCAAATGCTAAGCAACGAGCAGTACTTC.

The rearrangement links TRBV4-2 to TRBJ1-6; 8 nucleotides agree with TRBD1. V shed 6 bases, J shed 3 bases, and the junction held 4 bases outside the gene matches. The CDR3 is made up of 15 amino acids. Germline CDR1 is LGHNA and CDR2 is YNFKEQ. The CDR3 DNA is TGTGCCAGCAGAGGGACAGGCAACTATAATTCACCCCTCCACTTT. Translation: CASRGTGNYNSPLHF.

As DNA, the CDR3 is TGTGCCAGCAGTGAGGCGCGGGACAGGGGGCGGGGGACCCTATATGGCTACACCTTC. It encodes CASSEARDRGRGTLYGYTF. The chain has TRBV2 and TRBJ1-2; 12 positions agree with TRBD1. The CDR3 runs to 19 residues. The junction had 16 bases not matched to a gene; V was cut back by 3 bases and J by 5 bases. Germline V gives CDR1 SNHLY, CDR2 FYNNEI.

There are a few counts of this clone. This chain joins TRBV7-6 and TRBJ1-4; 9 positions agree with TRBD1. Germline V gene data show CDR1 as SGHVS and CDR2 as FNYEAQ. Trimming at V came to 5 bases and at J to 10 bases, leaving 14 bases not matched to a gene. The CDR3 is made up of 16 amino acids. Here the CDR3 DNA reads TGTGCCAGCAGCGCCCTCGAACAGGGGGCGCAGGGAAAACTGTTTTTT. Protein product: CASSALEQGAQGKLFF.

V usage is TRBV29-1 and J usage is TRBJ2-1, with D tentatively TRBD2 (6 bases). Between the trimmed V and J ends, which lost 6 bases and 1 base, there was a span of 16 bases. The CDR3 covers 15 residues. Germline CDR1 SQVTM, CDR2 ANQGSEA. In nucleotides, the CDR3 is TGCAGCGTCCAATCACGGGGGAGTTCCTACAATGAGCAGTTCTTC. It encodes CSVQSRGSSYNEQFF.

The chain couples TRBV5-1 to TRBJ1-1, with a possible D match to TRBD1 (5 bases). Germline CDR1 is SGHRS and CDR2 is YFSETQ. The CDR3 is 13 amino acids. V lost 4 bases and J lost 5, with 12 bases in between. Here the CDR3 reads CASSRGGGTEAFF. The CDR3 region has the DNA TGCGCCAGCAGCCGGGGCGGGGGGACTGAAGCTTTCTTT. The full variable domain, rest sourced from reference TRBV5-1 and TRBJ1-1, is KAGVTQTPRYLIKTRGQQVTLSCSPISGHRSVSWYQQTPGQGLQFLFEYFSETQRNKGNFPGRFSGRQFSNSRSEMNVSTLELGDSALYLCASSRGGGTEAFFGQGTRLTVV.

V usage is TRBV11-1 and J usage is TRBJ2-3; perhaps D is TRBD1 or TRBD2 (6 bases each). Trimming shortened V by 6 bases and J by 0 bases, and 10 bases separated the two germline ends. This CDR3 region has 14 residues. Germline V CDR1 and CDR2: SGHAT, FQDESV (reference sequence). The CDR3 loop is CASRPGGSTDTQYF. In DNA, the CDR3 is TGTGCCAGCAGACCCGGGGGCAGCACAGATACGCAGTATTTT.

The V call is TRBV25-1, the J call TRBJ1-1, with a possible D match to TRBD1 (5 bases). CDR1 MGHDK and CDR2 SYGVNS come from the germline V gene. V was trimmed by 6 bases and J by 1 base, leaving 12 bases between them. The CDR3 extends over 14 amino acids. The CDR3 spells CASSHRGGNTEAFF. CDR3 bases: TGTGCCAGCAGCCATAGGGGCGGGAACACTGAAGCTTTCTTT.

The chain carries TRBV2 and TRBJ1-2; 7 nucleotides align to TRBD1. Trimming cost V 10 bases and J 8 bases; bases outside gene matches: 7. From germline, CDR1 is SNHLY and CDR2 FYNNEI. The CDR3 is made up of 11 amino acids. Written as DNA, the CDR3 is TGTGCCACCCAGGGGGGGTCCGGCTACACCTTC. As protein: CATQGGSGYTF.

CDR3 amino acids: CASSRQGNQPQHF. The CDR3 DNA is TGTGCCAGCAGTCGACAGGGGAATCAGCCCCAGCATTTT. The V call is TRBV6-6, the J call TRBJ1-5; 8 bases agree with TRBD1. CDR1 and CDR2 (germline): MNHNY, SVGAGI (reference sequence). The CDR3 length is 13 residues. Germline trimming cut 5 bases from V and 4 bases from J; bases unmatched to any gene: 1.

The chain joins TRBV5-1 to TRBJ2-1, with 12 bases that match TRBD2. Unmatched junction bases numbered 8, after V lost 5 bases and J lost 5 bases. Looked up from germline, CDR1 is SGHRS and CDR2 is YFSETQ. The CDR3 consists of 16 residues. The CDR3 coding sequence is TGCGCCAGCAGGCCTAGCGGGGGGGCCGGCCACAATGAGCAGTTCTTC. It codes for CASRPSGGAGHNEQFF.

This chain uses TRBV10-2 with TRBJ1-2, with TRBD1 as a possible D gene (6 bases). There are 16 residues in the CDR3. CDR1 WSHSY and CDR2 SAAADI come from the germline V gene. Trimming stripped 0 bases from V and 7 bases from J, with 18 bases between. The CDR3 DNA reads as TGCGCCAGCAGTGAGTCAGGGTACAGGGCCGGGAGTGGCTACACCTTC. It specifies CASSESGYRAGSGYTF.

The CDR3 coding sequence is TGTGCCAGTAGTATCCAAGGAGCTAATGAAAAACTGTTTTTT. This encodes CASSIQGANEKLFF. The chain combines TRBV19 with TRBJ1-4; D gene ambiguous. Trimming pared 3 bases from V and 3 bases from J, leaving 8 bases between. The V gene's germline CDR1 is LNHDA and CDR2 SQIVND (reference sequence). The CDR3 loop spans 14 amino acids.

The V and J genes are TRBV19 and TRBJ1-5; D possibly corresponds to TRBD1 (5 bases). The germline CDR1 and CDR2 sequences are LNHDA and SQIVND (reference sequence). Trimming took off 5 bases at V and 7 bases at J, with 15 bases between the two ends. The CDR3 runs to 14 residues. In DNA, the CDR3 is TGTGCCAGTAGTTCTCGGGAGGGACGCCAGCCCCAGCATTTT. This sequence encodes CASSSREGRQPQHF.

The genes are TRBV9 and TRBJ1-1; D is unclear. The V gene's germline CDR1 is SGDLS and CDR2 YYNGEE. Trimming cost V 0 bases and J 0 bases, with 9 bases left between them. The CDR3 totals 15 residues. CDR3 region: CASSVEGTLNTEAFF. The DNA of the CDR3 is TGTGCCAGCAGCGTAGAGGGCACTTTGAACACTGAAGCTTTCTTT.